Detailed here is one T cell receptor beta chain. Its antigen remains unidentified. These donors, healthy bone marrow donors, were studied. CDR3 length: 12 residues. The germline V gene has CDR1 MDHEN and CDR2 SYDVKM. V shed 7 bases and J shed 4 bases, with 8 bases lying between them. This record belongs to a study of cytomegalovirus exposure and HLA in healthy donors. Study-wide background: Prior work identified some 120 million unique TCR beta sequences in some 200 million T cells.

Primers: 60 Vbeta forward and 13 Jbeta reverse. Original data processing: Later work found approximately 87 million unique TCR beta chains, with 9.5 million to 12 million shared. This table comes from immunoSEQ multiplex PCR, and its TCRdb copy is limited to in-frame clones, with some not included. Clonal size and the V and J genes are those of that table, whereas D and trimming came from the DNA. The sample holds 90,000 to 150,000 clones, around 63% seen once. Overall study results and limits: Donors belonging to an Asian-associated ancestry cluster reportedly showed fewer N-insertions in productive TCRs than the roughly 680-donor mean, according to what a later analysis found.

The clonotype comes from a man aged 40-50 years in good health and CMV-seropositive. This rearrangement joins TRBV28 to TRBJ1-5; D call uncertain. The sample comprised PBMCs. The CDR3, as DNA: TGTGCCAGCACGGAGAATAATCAGCCCCAGCATTTT. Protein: CASTENNQPQHF.